The present T cell receptor (beta chain) was sequenced within a study of T cells after yellow fever vaccination (dated by TCRdb to between 2018 and 2020). Study-wide context: Libraries from fractions with low cell numbers were prepared with the SMART-Seq v4 Ultra Low Input RNA kit. Bulk PBMC replicates and cell subsets were isolated from blood drawn at multiple timepoints before and after both primary and secondary immunization. The cohort comprised two healthy male donors, one aged 18 to 30 and one aged 30 to 40 years. To follow T-cell clones before and after both primary and booster YFV17D yellow fever vaccination, bulk TCR alpha and beta repertoires underwent longitudinal sequencing. Overall study results and their limits: Because the study included only a couple of donors, the extent to which the findings can be generalized is limited. FACS-sorted repertoires could contain abundant contaminating clonotypes from the bulk population, so computational filtering was required. After the booster, most clones that had expanded after primary vaccination were detected again (almost 97% of CD4 and around nine tenths of CD8), suggesting broad maintenance of memory. The secondary T-cell response was found to be weaker but faster than the primary response, with a peak reached on day 5 rather than on day 15. A small share of clonotypes was detected in both CD4 and CD8 compartments, with the overlap likely arising from convergent recombination.

The meaning of the sample's treatment or condition label: live attenuated yellow fever vaccine strain. PBMCs were isolated from peripheral blood using a standard Ficoll-Paque protocol. CD4 and CD8 T-cell fractions were isolated with Dynabeads CD4 and CD8 positive selection kits. TriZol was used to extract RNA from bulk PBMCs, from CD4 and CD8 fractions, and from dextramer-positive and dextramer-negative fractions. Sequencing took place on an Illumina NovaSeq 6000. TCR cDNA was synthesized by 5'RACE template switching, through which a universal primer site and unique molecular identifiers were introduced. cDNA synthesis was primed from both the TCR alpha and TCR beta constant segments. Two PCR steps were used to amplify libraries, with sample barcodes and sequencing adapters being added in the second step. Sequencing of libraries was done on Illumina HiSeq 2500 (2x100 bp) or NovaSeq (2x150 bp). In the original analysis: Demultiplexing of reads and collapsing into UMI consensus sequences were performed with MIGEC, and V(D)J alignment was carried out with MiXCR. Using edgeR on replicate PBMC samples, clonotypes were called vaccine-responding if FDR was below 0.01 and the log2 fold change was above 5 up to day 15. Bulk clonotypes were assigned CD4 or CD8 identity according to which sequenced CD4 or CD8 repertoire held them at higher abundance. The public reads were reprocessed in TCRdb via fastp at Q25 and MiXCR, keeping in-frame beta chains. Each record represents a unique CDR3 protein, reported with the most common genes and DNA among its rows. These V and J calls are TCRdb output, not the study's own analysis. Across this sample there are around 200,000 distinct CDR3 sequences, with approximately 9.9% seen only once. 36% of the sample is taken by the ten largest.

There are 13 amino acids in the CDR3, from cysteine to phenylalanine inclusive. Only the CDR3 portion is preserved as DNA: 39 bases, with reading frame beginning at the first base. V gives up 0 bases and J gives up 7 bases, and the segment between their germline ends measures 12 bases. For CDR1 and CDR2, the germline V gene (reference sequence) lists DFQATT and SNEGSKA. This clonotype was observed a few times. The target of this receptor is not known. No base-level quality is on record; no much larger clone is a single base apart. The receptor was derived from a man in his late teens or twenties who received the YFV17D yellow fever vaccine. Recombination linked TRBV20-1 to TRBJ2-5, with no reliable assignment of the D segment. The sample was CD8+ T cells sorted from PBMCs, taken 15 days after the yellow fever booster vaccination. This receptor carries the CDR3 CSARDLPLATQYF. The nucleotide sequence reads as follows: TGCAGTGCTAGAGATCTACCCCTTGCGACCCAGTACTTC.